Following are 13 T cell receptor beta chains from one sample sequenced in a study of T cell clones after liver transplantation. Sequencing was performed with immunoSEQ multiplex PCR; in TCRdb, only in-frame clones are kept and a portion is missing. Of about 74,000 clones in the sample, 75% to 90% were seen once. Sequencing was performed on CD4+ T cells from blood, taken before liver transplant. These receptors all stem from a human donor who received a liver transplant.

Of note for this clone: This sample includes further DNA sequences coding for the same CDR3. The genes are TRBV7-3 and TRBJ2-5; tentatively, D is TRBD1 or TRBD2 (5 bases each). Trimming shortened V by 5 bases and J by 1 base, and 11 bases separated the two germline ends. The CDR3 is 14 residues long. The germline CDR1 and CDR2 sequences are SGHTA and FQGTGA. CDR3 protein: CASSPTGLQETQYF. CDR3 bases: TGTGCCAGCAGCCCAACGGGGCTCCAAGAGACCCAGTACTTC.

The chain joins TRBV11-2 to TRBJ2-7; D ambiguous. V gave up 3 bases and J gave up 3 bases, with 15 bases separating them. Germline lookup yields CDR1 SGHAT and CDR2 FQNNGV. The CDR3 has 15 amino acids. CDR3: CASSFLPGPDYEQYF. The CDR3 nucleotides read TGTGCCAGCAGCTTCTTGCCCGGACCAGACTACGAGCAGTACTTC.

This clone was seen only a few times. This chain joins TRBV28 and TRBJ1-5; D gene ambiguous. Germline CDR1 and CDR2: MDHEN and SYDVKM. Trimming removed 5 bases from V and 3 bases from J, with 17 bases in between. This CDR3 is 16 amino acids long. CDR3 in DNA: TGTGCCAGCAGTCCTTCCGGGTATGGGGTCAATCAGCCCCAGCATTTT. Translated, it gives CASSPSGYGVNQPQHF.

The chain combines TRBV6-1 with TRBJ2-2, with a tentative D call TRBD1 (5 bases). Trimming took 7 bases from V and 4 from J, leaving 16 bases between them. The germline gives CDR1 MNHNS, CDR2 SASEGT. CDR3 length: 15 amino acids. The CDR3 protein is CASIGPQGATGELFF. The CDR3 region has the DNA TGTGCCAGCATTGGGCCACAAGGGGCCACCGGGGAGCTGTTTTTT.

V gene TRBV29-1 combines with J gene TRBJ1-2, with 7 bases aligning to TRBD1. Trimming removed 4 bases from V and 5 bases from J; junction bases left unmatched: 10. The CDR3 is 14 amino acids. The germline CDR1 and CDR2 sequences are SQVTM and ANQGSEA. CDR3 in amino acids: CSVVGTGAPYGYTF. DNA of the CDR3: TGCAGCGTTGTGGGAACAGGGGCCCCTTATGGCTACACCTTC.

V is TRBV27 and J is TRBJ2-3; 7 nucleotides match TRBD1. V dropped 3 bases and J dropped 1; count of bases not matched to a gene: 7. This CDR3 contains 16 residues. Germline V lookup: CDR1 MNHEY, CDR2 SMNVEV (reference sequence). As DNA, the CDR3 is TGTGCCAGCAGTTTCCATATGAGGGGGCGCACAGATACGCAGTATTTT. Translating gives CASSFHMRGRTDTQYF.

This clone has only one observation. The rearrangement uses TRBV6-1 and TRBJ1-1; weak D call: TRBD1 (5 bases). The CDR3 is 12 amino acids. Germline assignment: CDR1 MNHNS and CDR2 SASEGT. V was cut by 3 bases and J by 10 bases, with 12 bases left in between. CDR3 protein: CASSEGDLGAFF. Written as DNA, the CDR3 is TGTGCCAGCAGTGAGGGGGATCTGGGAGCTTTCTTT.

This clone was picked up a small number of times. The V gene is TRBV6-1, the J gene TRBJ2-7, with 13 bases lining up with TRBD2. The V gene's germline CDR1 is MNHNS and CDR2 SASEGT. The CDR3 has 17 amino acids. The V segment lost 3 bases and the J segment 3 bases; nucleotides outside the gene matches: 8. CDR3 in DNA: TGTGCCAGCAGTGATCCAGGGGGACTAGCGGGAATCTACGAGCAGTACTTC. This gives the protein CASSDPGGLAGIYEQYF.

The CDR3 loop reads CASSQDPSGRTRTDTQYF. Written as DNA, the CDR3 is TGTGCCAGCAGCCAAGATCCTAGCGGGAGGACGAGGACAGATACGCAGTATTTT. The chain links TRBV4-2 to TRBJ2-3; 11 bases agree with TRBD2. The junction had 8 bases not matched to a gene; V was cut back by 0 bases and J by 3 bases. This CDR3 is 18 amino acids long. CDR1 and CDR2 (germline): LGHNA, YNFKEQ.

Note on this clone: This specimen includes other DNA sequences encoding the same CDR3. The V and J genes are TRBV2 and TRBJ1-1; 7 bases are a match to TRBD1. The CDR3 extends over 15 amino acids. Germline V lookup: CDR1 SNHLY, CDR2 FYNNEI. With 2 bases clipped from V and 1 base from J, the junction kept 4 bases outside the gene matches. The CDR3 coding sequence is TGTGCCAGCAGTGAACGAGCAGGGGGGAACACTGAAGCTTTCTTT. It translates to CASSERAGGNTEAFF. Variable domain in full (rest from reference TRBV2 and TRBJ1-1): EPEVTQTPSHQVTQMGQEVILRCVPISNHLYFYWYRQILGQKVEFLVSFYNNEISEKSEIFDDQFSVERPDGSNFTLKIRSTKLEDSAMYFCASSERAGGNTEAFFGQGTRLTVV.

This clone was counted only a few times. The CDR3 is CASKLGAPQPQHF. The CDR3 nucleotides are TGTGCCAGCAAGCTAGGGGCCCCTCAGCCCCAGCATTTT. The rearrangement links TRBV28 to TRBJ1-5, with TRBD1 as a possible D gene (5 bases). This CDR3 has 13 amino acids. V shed 7 bases and J shed 6 bases, with 13 bases lying between them. CDR1 and CDR2 from the germline V gene are MDHEN and SYDVKM.

The chain couples TRBV5-1 to TRBJ2-5; 7 bases are shared with TRBD2. Looked up from germline, CDR1 is SGHRS and CDR2 is YFSETQ. Losses at the gene ends were 0 bases for V and 4 bases for J; bases not matched to a gene: 3. The CDR3 covers 14 residues. In DNA form, the CDR3 reads TGCGCCAGCAGCTTGGGTATAGCGGGAGAGACCCAGTACTTC. It yields the protein CASSLGIAGETQYF.

The rearrangement joins TRBV10-3 to TRBJ1-1, with D possibly TRBD1 on 6 matching bases. The CDR3 length is 14 residues. The V end was cut by 4 bases, the J end by 2 bases, with 11 bases between. Germline V gene sequence: CDR1 ENHRY, CDR2 SYGVKD. The CDR3 DNA follows: TGTGCCATCAGTGGGACAGCACCTAACACTGAAGCTTTCTTT. This sequence encodes CAISGTAPNTEAFF.